The 32 T cell receptor beta chains listed next were all sequenced from one sample in a study of tumor-infiltrating lymphocytes in primary liver carcinoma. Using a constant-region primer together with ProtoScript II reverse transcriptase, TCR beta cDNA was made from around 500 ng of total RNA. Slightly modified ARM-PCR, run as three nested multiplex PCR rounds, produced the TCR beta libraries. A C-beta reverse primer was combined with TRBV1-TRBV30 forward primers in the first two PCR rounds, and each round had around 11 cycles. TCRdb passed the multiplex PCR reads through MiXCR, listing each CDR3 protein once. This repertoire shows approximately 80,000 distinct CDR3 sequences, roughly two thirds found once; its top ten account for less than 30%. Unsorted bulk tissue, about 18-31 mg of it, served as the source for co-extraction of RNA and DNA. Sequenced input: tumor-adjacent normal liver tissue. These receptors came from a man aged 40-55 years with primary liver carcinoma and hepatitis B virus infection.

The chain uses TRBV4-2 and TRBJ1-2; D possibly corresponds to TRBD1 (5 bases). This CDR3 comprises 17 residues. V lost 4 bases to trimming and J lost 8 bases, with 26 bases between them. Germline V CDR1 and CDR2: LGHNA, YNFKEQ. The CDR3 sequence: CASSPRQIPGHFWGYTF. The CDR3 DNA reads as TGTGCCAGCAGCCCGCGACAAATCCCAGGACACTTCTGGGGCTACACCTTC.

This clonotype showed up just a few times. An end of the junction does not agree with germline; a read error may underlie this. This sequence joins TRBV4-1 and TRBJ1-2; tentative D call: TRBD1 (6 bases). The CDR3 loop spans 14 amino acids. In germline, CDR1 is MGHRA, CDR2 YSYEKL. The CDR3 region has the DNA TGCGCCAGTAGCCAATACAGGGACTCCTATGACTACACCTTC. Protein: CASSQYRDSYDYTF.

Comments on this clonotype: Relative to the germline gene, one junction end is altered; a read error may explain this. The rearrangement joins TRBV7-3 to TRBJ2-3, with a tentative D call TRBD2 (7 bases). This CDR3 comprises 15 residues. From germline, CDR1 is SGHTA and CDR2 FQGTGA. CDR3 DNA: TGTGCCGGCAGCCCCCAATTCGGGGGGCGAAACACGCAGTATTTT. Its translation: CAGSPQFGGRNTQYF.

The chain joins TRBV7-2 to TRBJ2-3; 11 bases are shared with TRBD2. The germline V gene encodes CDR1 SGHTA and CDR2 FQGNSA. J lost 5 bases, V lost 6 bases, and 13 bases had no gene match. This CDR3 comprises 17 residues. The CDR3 loop is CASSRSGRGGAEDTQYF. As DNA, the CDR3 is TGTGCCAGCAGTCGTAGCGGGAGGGGGGGAGCGGAAGATACGCAGTATTTT.

This clonotype has a handful of counts. The gene calls are TRBV29-1 and TRBJ2-1, with D perhaps TRBD1 (6 bases). Trimming removed 7 bases from V and 5 bases from J, with 12 bases in between. The CDR3 loop spans 12 amino acids. Per the germline V gene, CDR1 is SQVTM and CDR2 is ANQGSEA. Here the CDR3 reads CSAVRGNNEQFF. DNA of the CDR3: TGCAGCGCGGTGAGGGGGAACAATGAGCAGTTCTTC.

Concerning this clonotype itself: A read error may account for a junction end that differs from germline. The chain joins TRBV5-5 to TRBJ2-5; TRBD2 might be the D (5 bases). CDR3 length: 15 residues. Germline CDR1 SGHKS, CDR2 YYEKEE (reference sequence). The CDR3 sequence: CASSLTGQRWETQYF. In nucleotides, the CDR3 is TGTGCCAGTAGCTTGACCGGGCAGCGATGGGAGACCCAGTATTTC.

V usage is TRBV19 and J usage is TRBJ2-6, with a possible D match to TRBD1 (6 bases). V was clipped by 5 bases and J by 2 bases, with 10 bases between them. Germline CDR1 reads LNHDA; CDR2 reads SQIVND (reference sequence). The CDR3 has 15 amino acids. The CDR3 spells CASSYGTPGANVLTF. CDR3 coding DNA: TGTGCCAGTAGTTACGGGACACCTGGGGCCAACGTCCTGACTTTC.

This clonotype has a count of ten or more. This sequence joins TRBV5-4 and TRBJ1-1, with D uncertain. CDR1 SGHNT and CDR2 YYREEE come from the germline V gene (reference sequence). The CDR3 runs to 13 residues. V was trimmed by 0 bases and J by 8 bases, leaving 11 bases between them. CDR3 sequence reads: CASSLAGIPEAFF. The CDR3 DNA reads as TGTGCCAGCAGCTTGGCGGGAATACCCGAAGCTTTCTTT.

As to this clonotype: A read error may explain this, as a much larger clone is one base away. The CDR3 region is CASRRGGANTEELFF. CDR3 in DNA: TGCGCCAGCAGGAGAGGAGGGGCGAACACCGAGGAGCTGTTTTTT. The rearrangement joins TRBV5-1 to TRBJ2-2; D is perhaps TRBD2 (6 bases). From germline, CDR1 is SGHRS and CDR2 YFSETQ. CDR3 length: 15 residues.

Remarks on this clonotype: A junction boundary mismatches the germline segment, possibly from a read error. The V and J genes are TRBV11-2 and TRBJ2-7, with 13 bases identical to TRBD2. This CDR3 has 15 amino acids. Germline lookup yields CDR1 SGHAT and CDR2 FQNNGV. The DNA for the CDR3 is TGTGCGAGCAGCCGAGGGACTAGCGGGACCTACGAGCAATACTTC. Translated: CASSRGTSGTYEQYF.

Comment on this clonotype: An end of the junction does not agree with germline; a read error may underlie this. The chain carries TRBV11-2 and TRBJ2-1; tentatively, D is TRBD2 (6 bases). Germline V lookup: CDR1 SGHAT, CDR2 FQNNGV. The CDR3 length is 14 residues. In DNA form, the CDR3 reads TGTGCCAACAGCTTAGCACTAGCAGCAGATGAACAGTTCTTC. Its protein product is CANSLALAADEQFF. Combining the CDR3 with reference TRBV11-2 and TRBJ2-1 gives the whole variable domain EAGVAQSPRYKIIEKRQSVAFWCNPISGHATLYWYQQILGQGPKLLIQFQNNGVVDDSQLPKDRFSAERLKGVDSTLKIQPAKLEDSAVYLCANSLALAADEQFFGPGTRLTVL.

The chain links TRBV11-2 to TRBJ2-7, with D perhaps matching TRBD2 (5 bases). Per germline, CDR1 SGHAT and CDR2 FQNNGV. CDR3 length: 15 residues. CDR3 DNA sequence: TGTGCCAGCAGCTTAGTGCAGAGGGCGGCCTACGAACAGTACGTC. It is translated as CASSLVQRAAYEQYV.

This clonotype is medium-sized by share. This rearrangement joins TRBV10-2 to TRBJ2-7, with 7 bases lining up with TRBD1. Germline V gene data show CDR1 as WSHSY and CDR2 as SAAADI. This CDR3 has 12 amino acids. V gave up 8 bases and J gave up 6 bases; unmatched junction bases: 7. CDR3 sequence reads: CASLPAGGEQYF. CDR3 nucleotide sequence: TGCGCCAGCTTGCCAGCAGGGGGCGAGCAGTACTTC.

Points on this clonotype: The junction and the germline gene differ at one end; a read error may be behind it. The chain uses TRBV28 and TRBJ1-1, with 8 bases aligning to TRBD1. From germline, CDR1 is MDHEN and CDR2 SYDVKM. The CDR3 sequence is 14 residues long. This chain's CDR3 is CVSSDGQGGAEASF. DNA for the CDR3: TGTGTCAGCAGTGATGGACAGGGCGGCGCTGAAGCTTCCTTT.

Worth noting for this clonotype: A junction boundary mismatches the germline segment, possibly from a read error. The rearrangement joins TRBV6-5 to TRBJ1-2; D is unclear. This CDR3 has 15 residues. Germline V gives CDR1 MNHEY, CDR2 SVGAGI. In nucleotides, the CDR3 is TGTACCAGCAGTTTCACGCAGAGAGGGATCTATGGCTACACCTTC. Protein product: CTSSFTQRGIYGYTF.

Remarks on this clonotype: The CDR3 does not end in the conserved phenylalanine or tryptophan, so this is likely a read error. Here the CDR3 reads CASSEVTSGSEEQYL. In DNA, the CDR3 is TGTGCCAGCAGTGAAGTGACTAGCGGGAGTGAAGAGCAGTACTTA. The chain couples TRBV6-1 to TRBJ2-7; TRBD2 matches 12 bases. V dropped 1 base and J dropped 7; count of bases not matched to a gene: 5. CDR3 length: 15 residues. Per the germline V gene, CDR1 is MNHNS and CDR2 is SASEGT.

The rearrangement uses TRBV18 and TRBJ2-1, with TRBD2 matching over 12 bases. The CDR3 covers 16 residues. Losses at the gene ends were 3 bases for V and 7 bases for J; bases not matched to a gene: 7. The germline V gene encodes CDR1 KGHSH and CDR2 LQKENI. The CDR3 DNA reads TGTGCCAGCTCACCGCCCCTAGCGGGAGGGGGGAATGAGCAGTTCTTC. Translated: CASSPPLAGGGNEQFF.

With respect to this clonotype: Because it lacks the conserved phenylalanine or tryptophan at the end, this CDR3 is likely a read error. V gene TRBV4-3 combines with J gene TRBJ2-2, with no clear D. The germline CDR1 and CDR2 sequences are LGHNA and YSLEER. The CDR3 consists of 14 residues. CDR3 region: CASNQDRNTGELFY. The DNA for the CDR3 is TGCGCCAGCAACCAAGATCGGAACACCGGGGAGCTGTTTTAT.

A remark on this clonotype: A junction end diverges from the germline sequence, so it may reflect a read error. V and J are TRBV5-1 and TRBJ2-2, with 11 bases fitting TRBD1. The CDR3 extends over 15 amino acids. Germline CDR1 reads SGHRS; CDR2 reads YFSETQ. The CDR3 spells CASSPRTGGTWELFF. The DNA of the CDR3 is TGCGCCAGCAGCCCGCGGACAGGGGGCACCTGGGAGCTGTTTTTT.

Only one count was recorded for this clonotype. The junction does not match germline at one end; this may be a read error. The gene calls are TRBV4-2 and TRBJ2-2; TRBD2 might be the D (5 bases). Germline V gene sequence: CDR1 LGHNA, CDR2 YNFKEQ. This CDR3 region has 14 residues. The CDR3 protein is CASSTWGYTGELFF. CDR3 nucleotides: TGTGCCAGCAGCACATGGGGTTATACCGGGGAGTTGTTTTTT.

The genes are TRBV11-2 and TRBJ2-7; D is undetermined. V was cut by 1 base and J by 2 bases, with 9 bases left in between. CDR1 is SGHAT, CDR2 FQNNGV, per germline. CDR3 size: 14 residues. The CDR3 nucleotides read TGTGCCAGCAGCTTAGCCGGCGGAGCCTACGAGCAGTACTTC. Residues: CASSLAGGAYEQYF. Filled out from reference TRBV11-2 and TRBJ2-7, the complete variable domain reads EAGVAQSPRYKIIEKRQSVAFWCNPISGHATLYWYQQILGQGPKLLIQFQNNGVVDDSQLPKDRFSAERLKGVDSTLKIQPAKLEDSAVYLCASSLAGGAYEQYFGPGTRLTVT.

The V call is TRBV4-2, the J call TRBJ2-1; unclear D gene. There are 13 residues in the CDR3. Germline V gene sequence: CDR1 LGHNA, CDR2 YNFKEQ. Trimming stripped 3 bases from V and 14 bases from J, with 17 bases between. In DNA, the CDR3 is TGTGCCAGCAGCCATGTCAAGGTCGGCGAGGAGTTCTTC. Its translation: CASSHVKVGEEFF.

In regard to this clonotype: The junction differs from germline at one of its ends, possibly a read error. V gene TRBV6-5 combines with J gene TRBJ1-1; D gene ambiguous. Germline CDR1 is MNHEY and CDR2 is SVGAGI. The CDR3 covers 14 residues. The CDR3 sequence is CASSPTRIYTEASF. As DNA, the CDR3 is TGTGCCAGCAGTCCAACCAGGATCTACACTGAAGCTTCCTTT.

The gene calls are TRBV11-2 and TRBJ2-1, with D tentatively TRBD2 (6 bases). Looked up from germline, CDR1 is SGHAT and CDR2 is FQNNGV. V gave up 1 base and J gave up 11 bases, with 18 bases separating them. This CDR3 is built from 15 residues. This CDR3 is CASSLGSGGGYKQFF. In nucleotides, the CDR3 is TGTGCCAGCAGCTTAGGGTCCGGTGGGGGGTATAAGCAGTTCTTC.

This clonotype was counted many times. Because it lacks the conserved phenylalanine or tryptophan at the end, this CDR3 is likely a read error. This chain connects TRBV7-8 to TRBJ2-7, with D uncertain. The CDR3 has 11 amino acids. V was shortened by 2 bases and J by 1 base, with 0 bases between the two germline ends. Looked up from germline, CDR1 is SGHVS and CDR2 is FQNEAQ. CDR3 in DNA: TGTGCCAGCAGCTTATCCTACGAGCAGTACTAC. Protein product: CASSLSYEQYY.

As concerns this clonotype: Mismatch with germline at one junction end may stem from a read error. The V call is TRBV7-9, the J call TRBJ2-3, with TRBD2 matching over 9 bases. The CDR3 runs to 14 residues. Germline-derived CDR1 and CDR2 are SEHNR and FQNEAQ (reference sequence). In DNA form, the CDR3 reads TGTGCCAGCAGCCCAGCGGGAGGCACAGGTACGCAGTATTTT. It specifies CASSPAGGTGTQYF.

This sequence joins TRBV10-3 and TRBJ2-3; 10 bases agree with TRBD2. The germline gives CDR1 ENHRY, CDR2 SYGVKD. The CDR3 is 16 residues long. V was pared by 6 bases and J by 0 bases, with 6 bases of the junction left unmatched. CDR3 DNA sequence: TGTGCCATCAGGTACACTAGCGGGACTAGCACAGATACGCAGTATTTT. It yields the protein CAIRYTSGTSTDTQYF.

The chain joins TRBV5-1 to TRBJ2-3; 8 bases match TRBD1. Germline CDR1 SGHRS, CDR2 YFSETQ. The length of the CDR3 is 18 residues. Unmatched junction bases numbered 18, after V lost 4 bases and J lost 5 bases. CDR3 sequence (DNA): TGCGCCAGCAGCCTCGGACAGGGCCTCCGCGAAACAAGAGATACGCAGTATTTT. Translating gives CASSLGQGLRETRDTQYF.

On this clonotype: Just one base apart from a much larger clone, this may be a read error. The rearrangement links TRBV29-1 to TRBJ2-3; 8 nucleotides agree with TRBD1. The CDR3 length is 13 residues. Germline CDR1 and CDR2: SQVTM and ANQGSEA. CDR3: CRVGQGRSDTQYF. The CDR3 DNA is TGCAGGGTCGGACAGGGAAGGTCGGATACGCAGTATTTT.

With regard to this clonotype: Sequence at one end of the junction differs from germline and may be a read error. This chain links TRBV12-3 or TRBV12-4 with TRBJ2-7; TRBD2 matches at 12 bases. The CDR3 loop spans 17 amino acids. This CDR3 is CASSPTSTSGSPYEQYF. The CDR3 coding sequence is TGTGCCAGCAGTCCAACGTCGACTAGCGGGAGCCCCTACGAGCAATACTTC.

This chain links TRBV19 with TRBJ2-1; 11 bases match TRBD2. The CDR3 totals 16 residues. Germline V gene sequence: CDR1 LNHDA, CDR2 SQIVND (reference sequence). DNA of the CDR3: TGTGGTAGTAGTATTTTGACTAGCGGGGCCCTCACCGAGCAGTTCTTC. It codes for CGSSILTSGALTEQFF. Filled out from reference TRBV19 and TRBJ2-1, the complete variable domain reads DGGITQSPKYLFRKEGQNVTLSCEQNLNHDAMYWYRQDPGQGLRLIYYSQIVNDFQKGDIAEGYSVSREKKESFPLTVTSAQKNPTAFYLCGSSILTSGALTEQFFGPGTRLTVL.

This clonotype was found many times. The rearrangement uses TRBV10-2 and TRBJ2-1; 12 bases are a match to TRBD2. The V segment lost 6 bases and the J segment 3 bases; nucleotides outside the gene matches: 9. Looked up from germline, CDR1 is WSHSY and CDR2 is SAAADI. The length of the CDR3 is 17 residues. The CDR3 DNA reads as TGCGCCAGCAGCGATCTAGCGGGAGGGAGGTTCTACAATGAGCAGTTCTTC. Protein sequence: CASSDLAGGRFYNEQFF.